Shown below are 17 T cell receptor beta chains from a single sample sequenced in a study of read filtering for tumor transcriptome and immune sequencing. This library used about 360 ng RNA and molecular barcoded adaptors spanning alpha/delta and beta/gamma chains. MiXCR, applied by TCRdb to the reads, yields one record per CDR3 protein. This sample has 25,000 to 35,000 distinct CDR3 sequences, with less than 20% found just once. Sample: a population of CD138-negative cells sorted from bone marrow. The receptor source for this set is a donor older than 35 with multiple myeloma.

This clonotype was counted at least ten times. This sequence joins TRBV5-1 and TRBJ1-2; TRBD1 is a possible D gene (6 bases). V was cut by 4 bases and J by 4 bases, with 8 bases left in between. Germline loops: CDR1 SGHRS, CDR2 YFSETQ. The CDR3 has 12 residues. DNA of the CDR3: TGCGCCAGCAGCATACAGGGCTATGGCTACACCTTC. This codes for CASSIQGYGYTF. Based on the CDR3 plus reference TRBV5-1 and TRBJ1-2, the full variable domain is KAGVTQTPRYLIKTRGQQVTLSCSPISGHRSVSWYQQTPGQGLQFLFEYFSETQRNKGNFPGRFSGRQFSNSRSEMNVSTLELGDSALYLCASSIQGYGYTFGSGTRLTVV.

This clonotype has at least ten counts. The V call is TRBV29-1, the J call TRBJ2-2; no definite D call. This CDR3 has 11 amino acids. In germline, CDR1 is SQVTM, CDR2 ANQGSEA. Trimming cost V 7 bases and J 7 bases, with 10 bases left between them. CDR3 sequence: CSGLWRGELFF. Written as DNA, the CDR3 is TGCAGCGGACTCTGGCGCGGGGAGCTGTTTTTT.

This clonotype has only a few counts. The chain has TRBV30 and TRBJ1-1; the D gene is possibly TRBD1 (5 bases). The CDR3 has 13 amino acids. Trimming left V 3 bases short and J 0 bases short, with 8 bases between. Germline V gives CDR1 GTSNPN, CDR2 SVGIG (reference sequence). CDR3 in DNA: TGTGCCTGGAGCCCGGGGCTGAACACTGAAGCTTTCTTT. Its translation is CAWSPGLNTEAFF.

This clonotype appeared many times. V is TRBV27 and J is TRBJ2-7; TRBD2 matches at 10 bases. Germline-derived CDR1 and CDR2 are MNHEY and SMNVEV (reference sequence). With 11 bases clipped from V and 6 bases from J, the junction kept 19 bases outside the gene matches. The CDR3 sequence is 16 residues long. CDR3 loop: CAGKASGGAGTGEQYF. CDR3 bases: TGTGCCGGCAAGGCCAGCGGGGGGGCCGGAACGGGCGAGCAGTACTTC.

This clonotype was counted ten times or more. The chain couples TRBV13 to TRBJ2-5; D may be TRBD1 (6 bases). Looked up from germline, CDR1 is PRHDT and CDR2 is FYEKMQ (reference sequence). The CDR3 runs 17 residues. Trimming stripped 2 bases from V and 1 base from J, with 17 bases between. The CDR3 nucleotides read TGTGCCAGCAGCTTAACTGTCCCAGGGGACCGCCAAGAGACCCAGTACTTC. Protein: CASSLTVPGDRQETQYF. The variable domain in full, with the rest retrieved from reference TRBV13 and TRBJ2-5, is AAGVIQSPRHLIKEKRETATLKCYPIPRHDTVYWYQQGPGQDPQFLISFYEKMQSDKGSIPDRFSAQQFSDYHSELNMSSLELGDSALYFCASSLTVPGDRQETQYFGPGTRLLVL.

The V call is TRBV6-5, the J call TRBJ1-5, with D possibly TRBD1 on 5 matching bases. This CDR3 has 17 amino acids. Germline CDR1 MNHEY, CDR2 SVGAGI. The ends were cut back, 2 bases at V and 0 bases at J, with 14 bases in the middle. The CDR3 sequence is CASSYGGGLNSNQPQHF. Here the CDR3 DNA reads TGTGCCAGCAGTTACGGGGGGGGTCTTAATAGCAATCAGCCCCAGCATTTT.

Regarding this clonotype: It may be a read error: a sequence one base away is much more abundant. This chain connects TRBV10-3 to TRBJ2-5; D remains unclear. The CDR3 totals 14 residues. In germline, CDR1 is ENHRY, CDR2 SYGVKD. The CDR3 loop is CAINETPEAGTQYF. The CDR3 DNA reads TGTGCCATCAATGAGACCCCCGAAGCAGGGACCCAGTACTTC.

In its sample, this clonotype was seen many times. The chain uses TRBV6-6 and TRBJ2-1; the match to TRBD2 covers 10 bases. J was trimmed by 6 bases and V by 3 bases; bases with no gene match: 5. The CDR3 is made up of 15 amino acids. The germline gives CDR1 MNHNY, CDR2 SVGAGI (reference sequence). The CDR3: CASSYLASGGNEQFF. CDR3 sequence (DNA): TGTGCCAGCAGTTATTTGGCTAGCGGGGGCAATGAGCAGTTCTTC.

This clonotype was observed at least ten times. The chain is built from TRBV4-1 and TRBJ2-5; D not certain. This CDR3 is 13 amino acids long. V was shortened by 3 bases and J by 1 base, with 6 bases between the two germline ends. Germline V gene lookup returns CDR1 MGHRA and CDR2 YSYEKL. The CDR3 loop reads CASSQSIQETQYF. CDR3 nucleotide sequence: TGCGCCAGCAGCCAGTCGATCCAAGAGACCCAGTACTTC.

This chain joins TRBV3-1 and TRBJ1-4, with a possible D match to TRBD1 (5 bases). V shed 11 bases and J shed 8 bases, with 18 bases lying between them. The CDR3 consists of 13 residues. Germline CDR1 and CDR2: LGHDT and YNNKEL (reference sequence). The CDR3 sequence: CAGGAHGGEKLFF. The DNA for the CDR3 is TGTGCCGGCGGGGCCCACGGGGGAGAAAAACTGTTTTTT.

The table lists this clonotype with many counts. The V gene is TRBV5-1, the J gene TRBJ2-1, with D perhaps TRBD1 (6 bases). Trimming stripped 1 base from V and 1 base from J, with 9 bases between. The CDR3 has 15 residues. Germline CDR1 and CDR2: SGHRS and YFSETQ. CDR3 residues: CASSLTDRSYNEQFF. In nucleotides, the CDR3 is TGCGCCAGCAGCTTGACCGACAGGTCCTACAATGAGCAGTTCTTC.

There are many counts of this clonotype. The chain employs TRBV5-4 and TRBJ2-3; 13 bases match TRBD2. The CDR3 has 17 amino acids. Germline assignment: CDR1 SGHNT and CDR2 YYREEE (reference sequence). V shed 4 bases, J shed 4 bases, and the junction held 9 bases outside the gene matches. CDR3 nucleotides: TGTGCCAGCAGCCCCCGGACTAGCGGGAGTGTGGCAGATACGCAGTATTTT. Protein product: CASSPRTSGSVADTQYF.

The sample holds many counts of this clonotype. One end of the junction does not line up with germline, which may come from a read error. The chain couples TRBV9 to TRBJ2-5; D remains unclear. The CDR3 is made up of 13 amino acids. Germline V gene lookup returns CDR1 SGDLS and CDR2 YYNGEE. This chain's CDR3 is CASSVAIQEAQYF. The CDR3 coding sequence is TGTGCCAGCAGCGTAGCTATCCAAGAGGCCCAGTACTTC. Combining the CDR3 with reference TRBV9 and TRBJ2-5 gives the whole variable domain DSGVTQTPKHLITATGQRVTLRCSPRSGDLSVYWYQQSLDQGLQFLIQYYNGEERAKGNILERFSAQQFPDLHSELNLSSLELGDSALYFCASSVAIQEAQYFGPGTRLLVL.

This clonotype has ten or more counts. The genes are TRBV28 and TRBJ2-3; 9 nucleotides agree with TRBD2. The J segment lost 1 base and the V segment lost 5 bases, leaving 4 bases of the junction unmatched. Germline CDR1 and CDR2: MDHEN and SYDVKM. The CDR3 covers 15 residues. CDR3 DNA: TGTGCCAGCAGTATAGCGGGGGCGCGCACAGATACGCAGTATTTT. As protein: CASSIAGARTDTQYF.

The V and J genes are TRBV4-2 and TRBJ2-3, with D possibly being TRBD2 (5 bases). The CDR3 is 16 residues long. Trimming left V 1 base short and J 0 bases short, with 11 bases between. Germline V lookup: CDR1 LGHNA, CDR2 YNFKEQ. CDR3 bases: TGTGCCAGCAGCCAAGGAGGGCCCCAAAGCACAGATACGCAGTATTTT. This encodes CASSQGGPQSTDTQYF.

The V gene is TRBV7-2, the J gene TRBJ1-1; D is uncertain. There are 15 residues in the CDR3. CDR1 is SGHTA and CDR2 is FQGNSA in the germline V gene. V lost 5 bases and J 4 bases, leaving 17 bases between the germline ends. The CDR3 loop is CASSLTSSMSTEAFF. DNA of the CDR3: TGTGCCAGCAGCCTAACCTCTTCAATGAGCACTGAAGCTTTCTTT. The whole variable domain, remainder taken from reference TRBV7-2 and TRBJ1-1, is GAGVSQSPSNKVTEKGKDVELRCDPISGHTALYWYRQSLGQGLEFLIYFQGNSAPDKSGLPSDRFSAERTGGSVSTLTIQRTQQEDSAVYLCASSLTSSMSTEAFFGQGTRLTVV.

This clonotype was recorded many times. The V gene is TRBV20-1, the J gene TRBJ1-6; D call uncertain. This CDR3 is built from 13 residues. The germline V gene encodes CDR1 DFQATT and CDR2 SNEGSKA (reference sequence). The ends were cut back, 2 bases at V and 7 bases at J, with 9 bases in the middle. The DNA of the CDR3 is TGCAGTGCTAGAATGGAGGGAAATTCACCCCTCCACTTT. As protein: CSARMEGNSPLHF.